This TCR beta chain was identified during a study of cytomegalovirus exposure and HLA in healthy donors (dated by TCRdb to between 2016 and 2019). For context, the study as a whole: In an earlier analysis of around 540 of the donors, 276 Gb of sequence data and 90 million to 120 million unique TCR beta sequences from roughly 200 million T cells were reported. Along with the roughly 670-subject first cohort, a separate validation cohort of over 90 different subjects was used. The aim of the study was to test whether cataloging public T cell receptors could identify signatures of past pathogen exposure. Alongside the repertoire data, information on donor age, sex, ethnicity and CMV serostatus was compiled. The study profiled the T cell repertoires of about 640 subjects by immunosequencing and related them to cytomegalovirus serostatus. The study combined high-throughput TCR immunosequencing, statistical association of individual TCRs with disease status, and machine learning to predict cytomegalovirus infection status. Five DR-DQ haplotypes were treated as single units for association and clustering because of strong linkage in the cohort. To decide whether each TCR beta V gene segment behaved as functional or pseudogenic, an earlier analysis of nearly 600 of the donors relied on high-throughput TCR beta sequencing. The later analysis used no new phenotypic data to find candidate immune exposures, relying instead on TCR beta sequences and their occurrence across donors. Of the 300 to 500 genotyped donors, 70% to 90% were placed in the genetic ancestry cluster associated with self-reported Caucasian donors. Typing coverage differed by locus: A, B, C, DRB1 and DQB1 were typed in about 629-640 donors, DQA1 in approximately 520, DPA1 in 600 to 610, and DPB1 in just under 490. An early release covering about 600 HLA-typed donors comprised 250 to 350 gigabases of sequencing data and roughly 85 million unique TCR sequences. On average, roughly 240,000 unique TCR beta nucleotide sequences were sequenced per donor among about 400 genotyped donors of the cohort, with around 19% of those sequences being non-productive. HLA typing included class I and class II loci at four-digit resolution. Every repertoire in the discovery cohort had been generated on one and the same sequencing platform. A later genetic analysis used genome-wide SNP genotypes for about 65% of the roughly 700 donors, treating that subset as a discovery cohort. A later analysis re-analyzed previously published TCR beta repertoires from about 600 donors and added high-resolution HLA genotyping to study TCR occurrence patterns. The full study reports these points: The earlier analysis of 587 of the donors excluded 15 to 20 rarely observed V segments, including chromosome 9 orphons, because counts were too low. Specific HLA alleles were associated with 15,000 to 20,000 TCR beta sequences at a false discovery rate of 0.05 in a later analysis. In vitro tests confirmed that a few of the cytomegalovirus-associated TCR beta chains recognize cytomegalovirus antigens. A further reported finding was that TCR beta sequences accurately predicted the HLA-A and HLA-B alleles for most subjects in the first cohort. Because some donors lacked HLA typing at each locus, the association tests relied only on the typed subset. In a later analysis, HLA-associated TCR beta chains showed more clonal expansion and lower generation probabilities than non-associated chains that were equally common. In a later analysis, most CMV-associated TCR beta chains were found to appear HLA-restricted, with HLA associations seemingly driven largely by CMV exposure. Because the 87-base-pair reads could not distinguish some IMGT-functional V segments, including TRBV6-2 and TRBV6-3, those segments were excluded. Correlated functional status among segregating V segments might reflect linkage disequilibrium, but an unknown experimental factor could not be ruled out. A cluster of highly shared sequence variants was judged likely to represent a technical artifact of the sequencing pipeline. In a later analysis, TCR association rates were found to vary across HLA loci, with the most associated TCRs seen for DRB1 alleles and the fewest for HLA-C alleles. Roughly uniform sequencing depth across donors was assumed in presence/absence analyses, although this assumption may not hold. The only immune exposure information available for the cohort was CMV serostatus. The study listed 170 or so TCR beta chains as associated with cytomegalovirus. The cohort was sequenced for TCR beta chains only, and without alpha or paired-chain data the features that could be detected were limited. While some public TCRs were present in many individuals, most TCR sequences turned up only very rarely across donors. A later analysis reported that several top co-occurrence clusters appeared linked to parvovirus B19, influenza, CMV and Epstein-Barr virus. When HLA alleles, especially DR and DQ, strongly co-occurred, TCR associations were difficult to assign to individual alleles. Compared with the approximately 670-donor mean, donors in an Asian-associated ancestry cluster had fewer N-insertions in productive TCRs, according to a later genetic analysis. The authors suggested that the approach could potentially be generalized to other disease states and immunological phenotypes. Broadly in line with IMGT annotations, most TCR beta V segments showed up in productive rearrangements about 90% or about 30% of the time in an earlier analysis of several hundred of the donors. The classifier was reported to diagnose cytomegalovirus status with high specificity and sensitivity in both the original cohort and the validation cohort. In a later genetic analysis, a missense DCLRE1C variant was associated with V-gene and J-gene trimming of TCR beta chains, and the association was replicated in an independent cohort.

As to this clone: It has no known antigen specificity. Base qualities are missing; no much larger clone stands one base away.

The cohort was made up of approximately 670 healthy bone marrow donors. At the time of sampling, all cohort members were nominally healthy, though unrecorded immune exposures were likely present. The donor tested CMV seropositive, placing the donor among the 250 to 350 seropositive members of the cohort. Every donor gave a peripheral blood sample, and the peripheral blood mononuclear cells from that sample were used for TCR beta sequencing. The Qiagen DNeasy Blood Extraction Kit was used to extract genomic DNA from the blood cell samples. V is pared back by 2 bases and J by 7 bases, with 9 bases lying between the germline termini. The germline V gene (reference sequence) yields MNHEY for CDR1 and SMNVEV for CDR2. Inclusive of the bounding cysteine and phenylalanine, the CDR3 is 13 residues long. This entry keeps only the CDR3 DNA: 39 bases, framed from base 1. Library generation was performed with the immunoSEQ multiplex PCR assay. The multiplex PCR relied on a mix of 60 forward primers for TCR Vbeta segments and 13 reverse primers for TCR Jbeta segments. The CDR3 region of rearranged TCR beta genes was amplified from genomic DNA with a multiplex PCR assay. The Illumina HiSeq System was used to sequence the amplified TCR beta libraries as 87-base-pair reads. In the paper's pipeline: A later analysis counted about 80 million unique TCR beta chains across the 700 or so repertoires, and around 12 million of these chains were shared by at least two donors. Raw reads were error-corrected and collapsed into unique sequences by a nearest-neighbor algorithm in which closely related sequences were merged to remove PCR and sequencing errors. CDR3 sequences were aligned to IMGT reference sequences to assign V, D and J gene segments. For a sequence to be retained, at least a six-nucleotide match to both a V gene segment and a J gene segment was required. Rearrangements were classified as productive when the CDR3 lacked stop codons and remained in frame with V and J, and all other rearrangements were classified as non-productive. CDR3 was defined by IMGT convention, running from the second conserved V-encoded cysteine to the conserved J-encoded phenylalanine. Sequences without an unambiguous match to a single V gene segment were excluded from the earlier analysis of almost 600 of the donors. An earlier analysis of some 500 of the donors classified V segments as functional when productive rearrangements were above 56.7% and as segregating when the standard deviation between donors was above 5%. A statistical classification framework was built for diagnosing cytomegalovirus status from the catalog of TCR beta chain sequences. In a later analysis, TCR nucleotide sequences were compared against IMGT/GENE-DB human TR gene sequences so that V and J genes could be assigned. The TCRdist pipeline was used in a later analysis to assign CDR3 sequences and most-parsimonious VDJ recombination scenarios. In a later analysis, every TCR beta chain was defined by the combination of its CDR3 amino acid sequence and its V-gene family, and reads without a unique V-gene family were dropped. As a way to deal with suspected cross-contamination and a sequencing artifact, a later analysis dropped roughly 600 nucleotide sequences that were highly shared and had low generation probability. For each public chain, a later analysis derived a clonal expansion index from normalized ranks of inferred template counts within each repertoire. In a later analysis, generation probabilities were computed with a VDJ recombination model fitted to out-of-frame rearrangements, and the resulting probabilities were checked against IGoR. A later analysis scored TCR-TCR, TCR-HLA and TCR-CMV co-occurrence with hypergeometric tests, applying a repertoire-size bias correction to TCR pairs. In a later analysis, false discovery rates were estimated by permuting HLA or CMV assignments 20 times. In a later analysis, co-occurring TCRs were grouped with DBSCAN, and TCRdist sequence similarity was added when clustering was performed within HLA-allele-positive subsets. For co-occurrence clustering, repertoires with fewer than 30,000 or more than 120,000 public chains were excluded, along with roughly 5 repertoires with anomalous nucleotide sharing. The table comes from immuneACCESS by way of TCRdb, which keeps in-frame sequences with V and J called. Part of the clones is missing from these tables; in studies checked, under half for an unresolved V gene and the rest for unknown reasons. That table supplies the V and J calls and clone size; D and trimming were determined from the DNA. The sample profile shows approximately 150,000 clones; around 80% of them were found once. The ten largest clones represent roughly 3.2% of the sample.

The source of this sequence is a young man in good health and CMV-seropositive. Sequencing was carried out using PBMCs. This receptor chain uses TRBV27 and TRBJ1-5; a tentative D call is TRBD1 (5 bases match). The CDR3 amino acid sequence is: CASSLQGGQPQHF. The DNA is TGTGCCAGCAGTTTACAGGGTGGGCAGCCCCAGCATTTT.